This TCR beta chain was observed in a study of blood T cell repertoires in COVID-19 (dated by TCRdb to 2020 to 2022). About the investigation overall: The collaborator samples originated in the United States, Italy and Spain and spanned the acute and convalescent phases of COVID-19. The prospective study material was composed of cDNA or gDNA derived from T cells, B-cell-depleted T cells, or PBMCs. Deeply sampled blood TCRbeta repertoires from subjects exposed to, actively infected with, or recovered from COVID-19 were included in the dataset. The repertoires were released in a freely available public database meant as a resource for research on the immune response to SARS-CoV-2. The samples were drawn from two sources: the first 160 participants of the ongoing ImmuneRACE study, and 1,200 or so subjects contributed by 6 global collaborators. A de-identified subject ID, COVID-19 status, age in years and sex were almost always included in the sample metadata. Where HLA class I and class II types were available, the types were taken from metadata supplied by the sample provider, not from assay-based typing.

Each collaborating institution followed its own protocols to collect whole blood in K2EDTA tubes. For TCRbeta analysis, collaborators shipped samples in one of three forms: frozen whole blood, isolated PBMCs, or DNA extracted from either of those sample types. Its CDR3 holds 14 amino acids, cysteine through phenylalanine. Only the CDR3 region is kept as DNA, spanning 42 bases read in frame from base 1. The germline V gene (reference sequence) provides CDR1 DFQATT and CDR2 SNEGSKA. Trimming at the junction amounts to 3 bases on V and 0 bases on J, and the germline ends lie 10 bases apart. General findings and caveats noted by the study authors: Clinical and demographic metadata were provided uncurated, with the amount varying by source and participant.

Of note for this clone: Its antigen is not yet known. Nothing much larger sits one base from this clone, and base qualities are not available.

TCRbeta CDR3 regions were amplified from genomic DNA using the immunoSEQ Assay, a bias-controlled multiplex PCR. Under the source paper's analysis protocol: The number of nucleated cells in each sample was estimated from the amplification of reference gene primers within the assay. Sequence reads were collapsed and filtered to measure the absolute abundance of every unique TCRbeta CDR3 rearrangement. For each sample, productive Simpson clonality was calculated as the square root of Simpson's diversity index over productive rearrangements. TCRdb obtained this table from immuneACCESS and retained in-frame rearrangements with V and J assigned. These tables miss some clones; where compared with another copy, unresolved V genes account for less than half of the shortfall, and the remainder is unexplained. V, J and clone size are those of that table, while D and trimming were read from the DNA. The sample contains 65,000 to 90,000 clones, under 95% of them found a single time. The biggest ten clones account for about 5% of the sample.

The V and J genes are TRBV20-1 and TRBJ2-3; the D gene lacks a confident call. The sequence was collected from a human donor in a cohort sampled during active COVID-19. Input material: peripheral blood. The DNA sequence is as follows: TGCAGTGCTAGTCGTGTGAGTAGCACAGATACGCAGTATTTT. The encoded protein is CSASRVSSTDTQYF.